The entry below gives a single T cell receptor beta chain sequence along with its context. As yet, its antigen is unknown. This sample stems from a study of cytomegalovirus exposure and HLA in healthy donors. Whereas donors were nominally healthy upon sampling, unrecorded immune exposures were probable. The CDR3 covers 16 residues. CDR1 and CDR2 (germline): SNHLY, FYNNEI. V lost 3 bases to trimming and J lost 5 bases; unmatched junction nucleotides: 8. Notes on the study in general: A further, later analysis showed that HLA-associated TCR beta chains (compared with equally common others) were more clonally expanded.

PCR amplification relied on 60 Vbeta primers (plus 13 Jbeta primers). Sequenced by immunoSEQ multiplex PCR; TCRdb stores in-frame clones only, minus some. The sample holds tens of thousands of clones, roughly 77% seen once. The receptor was isolated from a woman aged 25 to 45 in good health and CMV-seronegative. The sample comprised PBMCs. The V and J genes are TRBV2 and TRBJ2-1; 9 bases agree with TRBD2. CDR3 in amino acids: CASSEMAGGPHNEQFF. CDR3 bases: TGTGCCAGCAGTGAGATGGCGGGGGGGCCCCACAATGAGCAGTTCTTC.